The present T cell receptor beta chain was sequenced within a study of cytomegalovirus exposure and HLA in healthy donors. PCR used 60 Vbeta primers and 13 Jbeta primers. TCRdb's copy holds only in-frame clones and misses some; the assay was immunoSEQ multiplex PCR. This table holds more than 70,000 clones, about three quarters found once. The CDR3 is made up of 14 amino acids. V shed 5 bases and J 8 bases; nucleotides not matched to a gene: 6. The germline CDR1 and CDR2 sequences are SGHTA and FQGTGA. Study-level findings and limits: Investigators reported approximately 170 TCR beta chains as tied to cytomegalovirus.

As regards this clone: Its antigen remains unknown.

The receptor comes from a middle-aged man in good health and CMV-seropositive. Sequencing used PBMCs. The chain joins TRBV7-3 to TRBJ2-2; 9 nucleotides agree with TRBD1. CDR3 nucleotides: TGTGCCAGCAGCCCAACAGGGGGCGCAGGGGAGCTGTTTTTT. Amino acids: CASSPTGGAGELFF. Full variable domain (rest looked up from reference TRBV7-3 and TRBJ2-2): GAGVSQTPSNKVTEKGKYVELRCDPISGHTALYWYRQSLGQGPEFLIYFQGTGAADDSGLPNDRFFAVRPEGSVSTLKIQRTERGDSAVYLCASSPTGGAGELFFGEGSRLTVL.